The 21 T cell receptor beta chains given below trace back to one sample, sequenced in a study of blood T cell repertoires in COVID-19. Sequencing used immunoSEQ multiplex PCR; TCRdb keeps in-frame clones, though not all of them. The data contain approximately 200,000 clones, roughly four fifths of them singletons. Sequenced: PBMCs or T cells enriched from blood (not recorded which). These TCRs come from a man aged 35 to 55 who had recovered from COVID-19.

DNA of the CDR3: TGTGCCAGCAGCGTCACTAGCGCTCAAGAGACCCAGTACTTC. Protein sequence: CASSVTSAQETQYF. The V and J genes are TRBV7-2 and TRBJ2-5; 7 positions match TRBD2. This CDR3 has 14 residues. V was clipped by 5 bases and J by 2 bases; unmatched bases: 5. Germline assignment: CDR1 SGHTA and CDR2 FQGNSA.

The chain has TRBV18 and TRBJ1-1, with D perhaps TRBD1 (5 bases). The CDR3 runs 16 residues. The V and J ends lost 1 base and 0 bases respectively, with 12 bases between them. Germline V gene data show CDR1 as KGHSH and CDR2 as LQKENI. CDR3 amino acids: CASSPQDTDMNTEAFF. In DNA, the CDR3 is TGTGCCAGCTCACCACAGGACACAGACATGAACACTGAAGCTTTCTTT.

DNA for the CDR3: TGCGCCAGCAGCCTCTTCACCCAGGGAAGGGAGCCCCAGCATTTT. Translation: CASSLFTQGREPQHF. The V gene is TRBV4-1, the J gene TRBJ1-5; D perhaps matches TRBD1 (5 bases). With 4 bases removed from V and 8 bases from J, the gap between germline ends came to 18 bases. The CDR3 extends over 15 amino acids. Germline CDR1 reads MGHRA; CDR2 reads YSYEKL.

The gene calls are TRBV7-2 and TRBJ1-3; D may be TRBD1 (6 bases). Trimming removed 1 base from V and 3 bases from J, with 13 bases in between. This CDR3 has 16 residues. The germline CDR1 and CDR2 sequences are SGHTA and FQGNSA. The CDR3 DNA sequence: TGTGCCAGCAGCTTAGTGGGGGCCCTTTTTGGAAACACCATATATTTT. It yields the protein CASSLVGALFGNTIYF.

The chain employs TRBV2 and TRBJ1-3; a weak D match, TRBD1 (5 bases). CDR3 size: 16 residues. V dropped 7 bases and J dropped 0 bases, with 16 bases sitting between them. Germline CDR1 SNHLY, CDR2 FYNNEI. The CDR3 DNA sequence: TGTGCCAGCACCCCCCTGGGGGGGGACTCTGGAAACACCATATATTTT. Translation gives CASTPLGGDSGNTIYF.

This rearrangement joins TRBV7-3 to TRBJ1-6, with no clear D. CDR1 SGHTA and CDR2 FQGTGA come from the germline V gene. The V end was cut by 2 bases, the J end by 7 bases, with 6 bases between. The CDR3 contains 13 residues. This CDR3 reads CASSLVRNSPLHF. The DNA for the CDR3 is TGTGCCAGCAGCTTAGTACGGAATTCACCCCTCCACTTT.

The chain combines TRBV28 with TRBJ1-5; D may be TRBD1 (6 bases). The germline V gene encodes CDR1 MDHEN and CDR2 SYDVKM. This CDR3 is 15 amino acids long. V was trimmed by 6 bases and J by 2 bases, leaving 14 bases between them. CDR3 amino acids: CASSGGGDGNQPQHF. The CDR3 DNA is TGTGCCAGCAGCGGTGGGGGCGATGGCAATCAGCCCCAGCATTTT.

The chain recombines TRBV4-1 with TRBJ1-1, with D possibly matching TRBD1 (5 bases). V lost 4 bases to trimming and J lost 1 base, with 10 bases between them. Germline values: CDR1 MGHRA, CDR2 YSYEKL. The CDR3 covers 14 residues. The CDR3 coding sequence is TGCGCCAGCAGCCCTTGGGGCAGGAACACTGAAGCTTTCTTT. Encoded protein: CASSPWGRNTEAFF.

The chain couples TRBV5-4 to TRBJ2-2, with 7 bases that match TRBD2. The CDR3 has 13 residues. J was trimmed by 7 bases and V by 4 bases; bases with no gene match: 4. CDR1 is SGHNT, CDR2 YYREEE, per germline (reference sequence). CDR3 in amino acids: CASSPSGIGELFF. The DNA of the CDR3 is TGTGCCAGCAGCCCGAGCGGGATCGGGGAGCTGTTTTTT. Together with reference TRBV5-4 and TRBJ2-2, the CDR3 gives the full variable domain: ETGVTQSPTHLIKTRGQQVTLRCSSQSGHNTVSWYQQALGQGPQFIFQYYREEENGRGNFPPRFSGLQFPNYSSELNVNALELDDSALYLCASSPSGIGELFFGEGSRLTVL.

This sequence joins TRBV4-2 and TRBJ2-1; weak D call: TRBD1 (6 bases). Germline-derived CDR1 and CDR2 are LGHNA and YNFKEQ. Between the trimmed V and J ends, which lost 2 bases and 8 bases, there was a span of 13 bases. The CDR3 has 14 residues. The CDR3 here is CASSQSPQGYEQFF. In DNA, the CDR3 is TGTGCCAGCAGCCAAAGCCCACAGGGCTATGAGCAGTTCTTC.

The CDR3 spells CASSSYTGTGGPSSGNTIYF. CDR3 sequence (DNA): TGTGCCAGCAGCTCCTACACCGGGACAGGGGGTCCTTCCTCTGGAAACACCATATATTTT. The chain couples TRBV5-4 to TRBJ1-3; 11 nucleotides agree with TRBD1. The germline CDR1 and CDR2 sequences are SGHNT and YYREEE (reference sequence). V was clipped by 3 bases and J by 0 bases; unmatched bases: 14. CDR3 length: 20 residues.

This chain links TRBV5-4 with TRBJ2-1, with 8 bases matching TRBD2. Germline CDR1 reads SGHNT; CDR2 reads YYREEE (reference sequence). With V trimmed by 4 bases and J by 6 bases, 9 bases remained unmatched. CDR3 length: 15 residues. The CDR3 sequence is CASSLGGGLVNEQFF. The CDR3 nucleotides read TGTGCCAGCAGCCTTGGCGGGGGACTAGTCAATGAGCAGTTCTTC.

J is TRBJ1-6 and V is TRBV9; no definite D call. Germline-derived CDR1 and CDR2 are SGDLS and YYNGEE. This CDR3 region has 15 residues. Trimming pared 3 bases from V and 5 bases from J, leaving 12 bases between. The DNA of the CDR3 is TGTGCCAGCAGCGAGGTACCGGGAAATAATTCACCCCTCCACTTT. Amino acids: CASSEVPGNNSPLHF.

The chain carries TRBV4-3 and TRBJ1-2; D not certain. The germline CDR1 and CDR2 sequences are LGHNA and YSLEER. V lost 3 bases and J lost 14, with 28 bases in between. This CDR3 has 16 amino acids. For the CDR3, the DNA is TGCGCCAGCAGCCACGTCCATACCGATGTAGATGGTGCACGTACCTTC. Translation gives CASSHVHTDVDGARTF.

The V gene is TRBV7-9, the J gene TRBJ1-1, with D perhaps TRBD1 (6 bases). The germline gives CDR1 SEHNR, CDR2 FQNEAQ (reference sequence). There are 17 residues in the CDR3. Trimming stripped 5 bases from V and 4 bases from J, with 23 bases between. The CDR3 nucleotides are TGTGCCAGCAGCCCGCAACCGGGGACAAGCTATGGCACTGAAGCTTTCTTT. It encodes CASSPQPGTSYGTEAFF.

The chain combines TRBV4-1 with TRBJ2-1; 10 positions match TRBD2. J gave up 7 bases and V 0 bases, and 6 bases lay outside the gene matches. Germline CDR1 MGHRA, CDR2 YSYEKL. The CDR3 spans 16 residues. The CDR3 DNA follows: TGCGCCAGCAGCCAAGATGTGGGACTAGCGTGGAATGAGCAGTTCTTC. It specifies CASSQDVGLAWNEQFF.

The CDR3 spells CASSFLGELFF. CDR3 coding DNA: TGTGCCAGCAGTTTCCTAGGGGAGCTGTTTTTT. The chain employs TRBV27 and TRBJ2-2; D unclear. With 3 bases removed from V and 8 bases from J, the gap between germline ends came to 4 bases. CDR1 is MNHEY, CDR2 SMNVEV, per germline (reference sequence). This CDR3 spans 11 amino acids.

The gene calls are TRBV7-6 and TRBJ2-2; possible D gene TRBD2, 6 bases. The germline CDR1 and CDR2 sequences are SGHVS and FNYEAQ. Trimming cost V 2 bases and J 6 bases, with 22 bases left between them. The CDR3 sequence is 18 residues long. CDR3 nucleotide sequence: TGTGCCAGCAGCTTAACTCTCCGGCTGGGACTGTCAGCCGGGGAGCTGTTTTTT. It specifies CASSLTLRLGLSAGELFF.

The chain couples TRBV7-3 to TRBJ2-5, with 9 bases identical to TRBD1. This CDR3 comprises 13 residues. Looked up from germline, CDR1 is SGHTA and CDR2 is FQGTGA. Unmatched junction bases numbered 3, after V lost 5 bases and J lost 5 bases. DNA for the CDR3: TGTGCCAGCAGCGCCGGGACAGGGGAGACCCAGTACTTC. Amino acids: CASSAGTGETQYF.

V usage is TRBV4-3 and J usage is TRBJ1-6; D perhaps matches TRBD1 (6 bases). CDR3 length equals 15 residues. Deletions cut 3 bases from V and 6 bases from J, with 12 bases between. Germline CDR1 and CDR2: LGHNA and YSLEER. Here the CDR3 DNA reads TGCGCCAGCAGCCAGCCCGGACAGATTAATTCACCCCTCCACTTT. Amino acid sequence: CASSQPGQINSPLHF.

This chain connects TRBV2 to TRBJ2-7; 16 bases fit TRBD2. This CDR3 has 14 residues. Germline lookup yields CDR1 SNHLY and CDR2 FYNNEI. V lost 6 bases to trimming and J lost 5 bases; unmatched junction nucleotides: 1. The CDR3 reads CASRGLAGGNEQYF. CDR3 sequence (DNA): TGTGCCAGCAGGGGACTAGCGGGAGGGAACGAGCAGTACTTC.